These 12 T cell receptor beta chains originate from one sample sequenced in a study of T cells after posttransplantation cyclophosphamide. TCRdb keeps only in-frame clones here, not all; method: immunoSEQ multiplex PCR. The sample lists tens of thousands of clones, roughly 93% seen once, with 2.5% to 4% in the top ten. Sequencing was performed on PBMCs. The receptors come from a woman in her fifties or sixties in good health and a related stem cell transplant donor.

The chain uses TRBV5-1 and TRBJ2-7; 10 nucleotides agree with TRBD2. CDR1 is SGHRS, CDR2 YFSETQ, per germline. The CDR3 covers 16 residues. V was pared by 3 bases and J by 3 bases, with 9 bases of the junction left unmatched. The CDR3: CASSSQVAGGIYEQYF. The CDR3 DNA reads TGCGCCAGCAGCTCCCAGGTAGCGGGAGGAATCTACGAGCAGTACTTC.

The chain is built from TRBV5-1 and TRBJ1-1; tentative D call: TRBD1 (6 bases). The CDR3 contains 15 residues. V shed 4 bases and J shed 2 bases, with 15 bases lying between them. Per the germline V gene, CDR1 is SGHRS and CDR2 is YFSETQ. This chain's CDR3 is CASSRGGAENTEAFF. In DNA, the CDR3 is TGCGCCAGCAGCCGTGGGGGGGCCGAAAACACTGAAGCTTTCTTT.

The chain uses TRBV5-1 and TRBJ1-5; possible D gene TRBD1, 6 bases. From germline, CDR1 is SGHRS and CDR2 YFSETQ. V lost 6 bases and J 2 bases, leaving 12 bases between the germline ends. The CDR3 totals 14 residues. CDR3 DNA: TGCGCCAGCACAGGGGTAATCGGCAATCAGCCCCAGCATTTT. It specifies CASTGVIGNQPQHF.

For the CDR3, the DNA is TGTGCCAGCAGCCCAGTCGGTGTACGGGGAACACCTAATGAAAAACTGTTTTTT. Its protein product is CASSPVGVRGTPNEKLFF. The chain uses TRBV7-6 and TRBJ1-4; D gene uncertain. Trimming removed 5 bases from V and 3 bases from J, with 22 bases in between. Germline CDR1 SGHVS, CDR2 FNYEAQ. The CDR3 runs 18 residues.

The V gene is TRBV19, the J gene TRBJ2-1; maybe TRBD2 (6 bases). Looked up from germline, CDR1 is LNHDA and CDR2 is SQIVND (reference sequence). V was trimmed by 1 base and J by 6 bases, leaving 10 bases between them. The CDR3 runs 14 residues. The CDR3 DNA sequence: TGTGCCAGTAGTATAGTTGGAGGGGTCAATGAGCAGTTCTTC. Translation gives CASSIVGGVNEQFF.

This rearrangement joins TRBV14 to TRBJ1-4; D ambiguous. Trimming took 0 bases from V and 7 from J, leaving 9 bases between them. CDR3 length: 14 residues. Germline CDR1 reads SGHDN; CDR2 reads FVKESK. In DNA, the CDR3 is TGTGCCAGCAGCCAAGATCTGGGCAGTGAAAAACTGTTTTTT. Protein: CASSQDLGSEKLFF.

CDR3 bases: TGCGCCAGCAGCCAAGATGGAGGGCGGTGGAACACTGAAGCTTTCTTT. Translating gives CASSQDGGRWNTEAFF. V usage is TRBV4-1 and J usage is TRBJ1-1; D gene uncertain. The V gene's germline CDR1 is MGHRA and CDR2 YSYEKL. The CDR3 length is 16 residues. The germline V and J ends were trimmed by 0 bases and 1 base, with 12 bases remaining between them.

This clone was observed a single time. The V gene is TRBV7-8, the J gene TRBJ2-6; D perhaps matches TRBD2 (5 bases). Germline V lookup: CDR1 SGHVS, CDR2 FQNEAQ. The CDR3 sequence is 18 residues long. Trimming left V 0 bases short and J 0 bases short, with 12 bases between. The CDR3 region has the DNA TGTGCCAGCAGCTTAGCGCGGGTCAGTCCCTCTGGGGCCAACGTCCTGACTTTC. Its protein is CASSLARVSPSGANVLTF. Supplemented by reference TRBV7-8 and TRBJ2-6, the full variable domain reads GAGVSQSPRYKVAKRGQDVALRCDPISGHVSLFWYQQALGQGPEFLTYFQNEAQLDKSGLPSDRFFAERPEGSVSTLKIQRTQQEDSAVYLCASSLARVSPSGANVLTFGAGSRLTVL.

The chain carries TRBV6-4 and TRBJ2-5; a weak D match, TRBD1 (5 bases). The J call may be faulty, since TRBJ2-7 better matches the DNA end. This CDR3 spans 17 amino acids. Germline-derived CDR1 and CDR2 are MRHNA and SNTAGT. DNA of the CDR3: TGTGCCAGCAGTTACGGCCTTCTGCTGGACAAATCCTACGAGCAGTACTTC. Protein: CASSYGLLLDKSYEQYF.

V gene TRBV7-6 combines with J gene TRBJ2-2; TRBD1 matches at 11 bases. Germline V CDR1 and CDR2: SGHVS, FNYEAQ. This CDR3 region has 16 residues. Unmatched junction bases numbered 4, after V lost 2 bases and J lost 5 bases. CDR3 DNA sequence: TGTGCCAGCAGCTTATGGGGACAGGGGGGGACCGGGGAGCTGTTTTTT. Protein product: CASSLWGQGGTGELFF.

This rearrangement joins TRBV5-1 to TRBJ2-7, with D perhaps TRBD1 (6 bases). Trimming stripped 4 bases from V and 3 bases from J, with 14 bases between. CDR1 is SGHRS and CDR2 is YFSETQ in the germline V gene. The CDR3 covers 14 residues. The CDR3 coding sequence is TGCGCCAGCAGCCCTCGACAGGAATTCTACGAGCAGTACTTC. Amino acids: CASSPRQEFYEQYF.

V is TRBV29-1 and J is TRBJ2-3; 8 nucleotides line up with TRBD1. This CDR3 contains 13 residues. The germline gives CDR1 SQVTM, CDR2 ANQGSEA. Losses at the gene ends were 5 bases for V and 1 base for J; bases not matched to a gene: 2. The CDR3 is CSVPGQGTDTQYF. The CDR3 bases are TGCAGCGTTCCGGGACAGGGCACAGATACGCAGTATTTT.